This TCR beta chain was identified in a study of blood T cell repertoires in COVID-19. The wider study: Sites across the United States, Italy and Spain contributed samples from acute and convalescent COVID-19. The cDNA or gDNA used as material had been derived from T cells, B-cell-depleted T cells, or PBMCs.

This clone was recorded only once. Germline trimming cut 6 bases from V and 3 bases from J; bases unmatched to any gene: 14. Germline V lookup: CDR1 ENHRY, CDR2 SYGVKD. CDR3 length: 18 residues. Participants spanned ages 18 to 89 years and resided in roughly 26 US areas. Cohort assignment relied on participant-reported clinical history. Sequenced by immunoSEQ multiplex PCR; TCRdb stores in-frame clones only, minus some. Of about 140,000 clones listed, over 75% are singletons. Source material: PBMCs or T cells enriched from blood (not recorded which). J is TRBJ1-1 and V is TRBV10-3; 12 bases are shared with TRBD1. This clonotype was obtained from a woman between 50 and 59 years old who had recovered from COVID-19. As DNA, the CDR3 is TGTGCCATCAGCTATTCCGGGACAGGGGGCTTTCGGGACACTGAAGCTTTCTTT. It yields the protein CAISYSGTGGFRDTEAFF.